What follows are 10 T cell receptor beta chains derived from one specimen sequenced in a study of blood T cell repertoires in COVID-19. TCRdb keeps only in-frame clones here, not all; method: immunoSEQ multiplex PCR. There are a few hundred thousand clones in the sample; 75% to 90% occur only once, and around 1% lies in the top ten. The specimen sequenced was PBMCs or T cells enriched from blood (not recorded which). The receptor source for this set is a young man who had recovered from COVID-19.

The chain employs TRBV5-1 and TRBJ1-5; D not certain. Trimming pared 0 bases from V and 1 base from J, leaving 11 bases between. The CDR3 is made up of 16 amino acids. CDR1 is SGHRS and CDR2 is YFSETQ in the germline V gene. CDR3 coding DNA: TGCGCCAGCAGCTTGGTAGGGAGGGTGAGCAATCAGCCCCAGCATTTT. It encodes CASSLVGRVSNQPQHF. The entire variable domain, with the rest obtained from reference TRBV5-1 and TRBJ1-5, is as follows: KAGVTQTPRYLIKTRGQQVTLSCSPISGHRSVSWYQQTPGQGLQFLFEYFSETQRNKGNFPGRFSGRQFSNSRSEMNVSTLELGDSALYLCASSLVGRVSNQPQHFGDGTRLSIL.

The gene calls are TRBV25-1 and TRBJ2-7; no reliable D call. The germline V and J ends were trimmed by 3 bases and 3 bases, with 6 bases remaining between them. The length of the CDR3 is 12 residues. Per the germline V gene, CDR1 is MGHDK and CDR2 is SYGVNS. In DNA, the CDR3 is TGTGCCAGCAGTGACTCCAGCTACGAGCAGTACTTC. It is translated as CASSDSSYEQYF.

This sequence joins TRBV5-1 and TRBJ2-7; the match to TRBD2 covers 15 bases. This CDR3 region has 17 residues. The germline CDR1 and CDR2 sequences are SGHRS and YFSETQ. The trim removed 4 bases at V and 6 bases at J, leaving 11 bases unmatched. The CDR3 DNA reads TGCGCCAGCAGCCTCCGGACTAGCGGGAGGGTTTTCTCCGAGCAGTACTTC. This encodes CASSLRTSGRVFSEQYF.

Written as DNA, the CDR3 is TGTGCCATCAGCTCCAACGGGGTTAATGGCTACACCTTC. Its protein is CAISSNGVNGYTF. The chain carries TRBV10-3 and TRBJ1-2; unclear D gene. The germline V and J ends were trimmed by 6 bases and 6 bases, with 14 bases remaining between them. The CDR3 has 13 residues. Per germline, CDR1 ENHRY and CDR2 SYGVKD.

The rearrangement uses TRBV11-2 and TRBJ2-5; the D gene is possibly TRBD1 (6 bases). Germline V gene lookup returns CDR1 SGHAT and CDR2 FQNNGV. This CDR3 comprises 13 residues. V lost 6 bases, J lost 2 bases, and 10 bases lay in between. CDR3 amino acids: CASSSDRQETQYF. The CDR3 bases are TGTGCCAGCAGTAGCGACAGGCAAGAGACCCAGTACTTC.

The chain has TRBV5-1 and TRBJ1-2, with D perhaps TRBD1 (6 bases). The CDR3 runs to 13 residues. Germline V CDR1 and CDR2: SGHRS, YFSETQ. The germline V and J ends were trimmed by 3 bases and 8 bases, with 14 bases remaining between them. This chain's CDR3 is CASSSSGQRGYTF. For the CDR3, the DNA is TGCGCCAGCAGCTCATCGGGACAACGAGGCTACACCTTC.

The gene calls are TRBV4-1 and TRBJ1-2; weak D call: TRBD1 (6 bases). Deletions cut 0 bases from V and 5 bases from J, with 13 bases between. CDR1 MGHRA and CDR2 YSYEKL come from the germline V gene. There are 15 residues in the CDR3. The CDR3 protein is CASSQDGTTVYGYTF. The CDR3, as DNA: TGCGCCAGCAGCCAAGACGGGACAACCGTTTATGGCTACACCTTC.

The CDR3, as DNA: TGTGCCAGCAGCTTTGGGACAGGTTCTACTAACTATGGCTACACCTTC. It is translated as CASSFGTGSTNYGYTF. The chain is built from TRBV5-4 and TRBJ1-2; 8 nucleotides align to TRBD1. The CDR3 length is 16 residues. With V trimmed by 2 bases and J by 0 bases, 6 bases remained unmatched. Germline V gene data show CDR1 as SGHNT and CDR2 as YYREEE (reference sequence).

The chain employs TRBV14 and TRBJ1-2; the D is unclear. V lost 2 bases and J 5 bases, leaving 12 bases between the germline ends. Germline V gives CDR1 SGHDN, CDR2 FVKESK. The CDR3 consists of 14 residues. The CDR3 sequence: CASSQSSRSYGYTF. The CDR3 coding sequence is TGTGCCAGCAGCCAAAGTTCCAGATCTTATGGCTACACCTTC.

The J gene is TRBJ1-6, the V gene TRBV9; D might be TRBD1 (6 bases). CDR3 length: 16 amino acids. Trimming left V 0 bases short and J 7 bases short, with 14 bases between. CDR1 and CDR2 from the germline V gene are SGDLS and YYNGEE. In DNA form, the CDR3 reads TGTGCCAGCAGCGTAGCCGAGGGGGAATCCAATTCACCCCTCCACTTT. Its translation: CASSVAEGESNSPLHF.